This T cell receptor (beta chain) was documented in a study of blood T cell repertoires in COVID-19. Study in general: From the United States, Italy and Spain came samples of acute and convalescent COVID-19. PBMCs, B-cell-depleted T cells, or T cells provided the cDNA or gDNA that made up the material.

Authors' processing steps: Using reference gene primer amplification, nucleated cell counts were estimated. Sequencing used immunoSEQ multiplex PCR; TCRdb keeps in-frame clones, though not all of them. V, J and clone size were drawn from that table, and D and trimming were deduced from the DNA. The repertoire consists of roughly 100,000 clones, with approximately 87% occurring once and the leading ten covering 10% to 15%. The germline V gene has CDR1 SGHAT and CDR2 FQNNGV. The CDR3 is 12 residues long. The junction had 3 bases not matched to a gene; V was cut back by 8 bases and J by 2 bases. This receptor was obtained from a human donor in a cohort sampled during active or convalescent COVID-19. Input material: peripheral blood. This rearrangement joins TRBV11-2 to TRBJ2-7, with 7 bases lining up with TRBD1. CDR3 in DNA: TGTGCCAGCCAGACAGGGCCCTACGAGCAGTACTTC. Amino acids: CASQTGPYEQYF.